Below, 4 T cell receptor beta chains from the same sample are listed, as sequenced in a study of T cell responses to AZD1222 COVID-19 vaccine. The table came from immunoSEQ multiplex PCR; TCRdb's copy has only in-frame clones and leaves some out. The table includes 87,000 or so clones, approximately 91% detected once. The sequenced sample was peripheral blood, obtained on day 0 of AZD1222 vaccination. These receptors originate from an adult in good health.

This clone showed up just once. The chain joins TRBV3-1 (or the pseudogene TRBV3-2) to TRBJ1-4; the match to TRBD1 covers 12 bases. Germline CDR1 is LGHDT and CDR2 is YNNKEL (reference sequence). The ends lost 4 bases at V and 10 bases at J; junction bases unmatched: 10. This CDR3 contains 16 residues. This CDR3 is CASSLRGTGGRGKLFF. In DNA form, the CDR3 reads TGTGCCAGCAGCCTTCGGGGGACAGGGGGCAGAGGAAAACTGTTTTTT.

The chain has TRBV18 and TRBJ1-4; the match to TRBD1 covers 10 bases. Trimming took 3 bases from V and 8 from J; bases not matched to a gene: 3. The CDR3 consists of 14 residues. Germline lookup yields CDR1 KGHSH and CDR2 LQKENI. The CDR3 coding sequence is TGTGCCAGCTCACCGGGGACAGGGGCAGAAAAACTGTTTTTT. Amino acids: CASSPGTGAEKLFF. Variable domain in full (rest from reference TRBV18 and TRBJ1-4): NAGVMQNPRHLVRRRGQEARLRCSPMKGHSHVYWYRQLPEEGLKFMVYLQKENIIDESGMPKERFSAEFPKEGPSILRIQQVVRGDSAAYFCASSPGTGAEKLFFGSGTQLSVL.

The rearrangement uses TRBV7-8 and TRBJ1-5, with 11 bases aligning to TRBD1. The V segment lost 5 bases and the J segment 1 base; nucleotides outside the gene matches: 4. The germline V gene encodes CDR1 SGHVS and CDR2 FQNEAQ. This CDR3 spans 16 amino acids. CDR3 DNA: TGTGCCAGCAGCCTCCGGGACAGGGGGAGCAATCAGCCCCAGCATTTT. The encoded protein is CASSLRDRGSNQPQHF.

The V gene is TRBV15, the J gene TRBJ1-3, with D hard to call. Trimming cost V 0 bases and J 2 bases, with 5 bases left between them. From germline, CDR1 is LNHNV and CDR2 YYDKDF (reference sequence). This CDR3 is 14 amino acids long. Written as DNA, the CDR3 is TGTGCCACCAGCAGAGACAGAACTGGAAACACCATATATTTT. It translates to CATSRDRTGNTIYF.